The rows below give T cell receptor beta chains drawn from one sample of a study of T-cell memory formation after mild COVID-19. In TCRdb, the 5' RACE reads were re-called with MiXCR into one record per CDR3 protein. Of 400,000 or so distinct CDR3 sequences listed, under 25% are singletons. The sequencing input was PBMCs or a T cell subset sorted from them (not recorded which). The receptors here all came from an adult woman who had mild COVID-19 (a few samples of this study predate the infection). Cell type and time point are not known. The CDR3 runs from the conserved cysteine through the conserved F or W. The order of the fields is clone size, V gene, D gene, J gene, CDR3 protein, CDR3 DNA. D genes are given only for firm matches. Expanded clones get a size class; other rows say once, few or many, or leave the size out.

size: few; V: TRBV11-3; D: .; J: TRBJ2-6; CDR3: CASRSIGSGANVLTF; DNA: TGTGCCAGCAGATCCATCGGTTCTGGGGCCAACGTCCTGACTTTC
size: .; V: TRBV19; D: .; J: TRBJ1-1; CDR3: CASSGRLSYEAFF; DNA: TGTGCCAGCTCGGGACGGCTGAGTTACGAAGCTTTCTTT
size: .; V: TRBV27; D: .; J: TRBJ1-1; CDR3: CASSSNTGGWHTEVFF; DNA: TGTGCCAGCAGTTCGAATACCGGGGGTTGGCACACTGAAGTTTTCTTT
size: .; V: TRBV20-1; D: TRBD1; J: TRBJ1-2; CDR3: CSARTGAGYGYTF; DNA: TGCAGTGCTAGAACAGGGGCAGGGTATGGCTACACCTTC
size: .; V: TRBV5-5; D: TRBD2; J: TRBJ2-3; CDR3: CASSTLAVSTDTQYF; DNA: TGTGCCAGCAGCACCCTAGCGGTTAGCACAGATACGCAGTATTTT
size: .; V: TRBV2; D: .; J: TRBJ2-5; CDR3: CASSVRQYQETQYF; DNA: TGTGCCAGCAGTGTACGACAGTACCAAGAGACCCAGTACTTC
size: few; V: TRBV5-1; D: .; J: TRBJ2-3; CDR3: CASSLFGSTDTQYF; DNA: TGCGCCAGCAGCTTGTTCGGAAGCACAGATACGCAGTATTTT
size: few; V: TRBV4-1; D: .; J: TRBJ1-6; CDR3: CASSQDRQAGSPLHF; DNA: TGCGCCAGCAGCCAAGATAGACAGGCTGGTTCACCCCTCCACTTT
size: .; V: TRBV4-1; D: .; J: TRBJ1-1; CDR3: CASSQPTQMNTEAFF; DNA: TGCGCCAGCAGCCAACCGACACAGATGAACACTGAAGCTTTCTTT
size: few; V: TRBV20-1; D: .; J: TRBJ1-1; CDR3: CSATSWGEEAFF; DNA: TGCAGTGCAACCAGTTGGGGGGAAGAAGCTTTCTTT
size: .; V: TRBV5-1; D: .; J: TRBJ2-5; CDR3: CASSRDQGETQYF; DNA: TGCGCCAGCAGTCGCGACCAGGGAGAGACCCAGTACTTC
size: few; V: TRBV20-1; D: TRBD2; J: TRBJ2-1; CDR3: CSALLAGRWDEQFF; DNA: TGCAGTGCCCTCCTAGCGGGACGATGGGATGAGCAGTTCTTC
size: few; V: TRBV24-1; D: .; J: TRBJ1-2; CDR3: CATSDEGDGYTF; DNA: TGTGCCACCAGTGATGAAGGGGATGGCTACACCTTC
size: .; V: TRBV24-1; D: TRBD2; J: TRBJ2-7; CDR3: CATSDPAGGPPYEQYF; DNA: TGTGCCACCAGTGATCCAGCGGGAGGGCCCCCTTACGAGCAGTACTTC
size: few; V: TRBV10-3; D: TRBD1; J: TRBJ2-7; CDR3: CAISEGQGGLTEYF; DNA: TGTGCCATCAGTGAGGGACAGGGGGGCCTAACGGAGTACTTC
size: few; V: TRBV4-2; D: TRBD2; J: TRBJ2-3; CDR3: CASSLQLAFASTDTQYF; DNA: TGTGCCAGCAGCCTCCAACTAGCGTTTGCTAGCACAGATACGCAGTATTTT
size: .; V: TRBV6-2/TRBV6-3; D: .; J: TRBJ2-1; CDR3: CASSYLGRYNEQFF; DNA: TGTGCCAGCAGTTATCTGGGTAGATACAATGAGCAGTTCTTC
size: few; V: TRBV20-1; D: .; J: TRBJ1-6; CDR3: CSASEGGSSYNSPLHF; DNA: TGCAGTGCTTCAGAGGGGGGGAGCTCCTATAATTCACCCCTCCACTTT
size: .; V: TRBV4-3; D: TRBD2; J: TRBJ2-7; CDR3: CASSQDWPSGSSYEQYF; DNA: TGCGCCAGCAGCCAAGATTGGCCTAGCGGGAGTTCGTACGAGCAGTACTTC
size: few; V: TRBV3-1; D: .; J: TRBJ2-1; CDR3: CASSQREGANEQFF; DNA: TGTGCCAGCAGCCAAAGGGAAGGGGCCAATGAGCAGTTCTTC
size: few; V: TRBV6-6; D: TRBD2; J: TRBJ2-5; CDR3: CASQRGNQETQYF; DNA: TGTGCCAGCCAGCGGGGGAACCAAGAGACCCAGTACTTC
size: .; V: TRBV11-2; D: .; J: TRBJ1-1; CDR3: CASSLAGWAGINTEAFF; DNA: TGTGCCAGCAGCTTAGCGGGTTGGGCAGGGATTAACACTGAAGCTTTCTTT
size: few; V: TRBV30; D: .; J: TRBJ2-7; CDR3: CAWSARTASSYEQYF; DNA: TGTGCCTGGAGTGCTAGGACAGCGAGCTCCTACGAGCAGTACTTC
size: .; V: TRBV7-2; D: .; J: TRBJ1-5; CDR3: CASSQGLYSNQPQHF; DNA: TGTGCCAGCAGCCAGGGCCTTTATAGCAATCAGCCCCAGCATTTT